A selection of T cell receptor beta chains follows, all from one sample in a study of T cells in pancreatic ductal adenocarcinoma. Sequenced by immunoSEQ multiplex PCR; TCRdb stores in-frame clones only, minus some. The repertoire holds over 100,000 clones, with around 96% as singletons. Sequenced material: PBMCs. These TCRs come from a human donor with pancreatic ductal adenocarcinoma. Each CDR3 is given with its conserved first and last residue.

J gene | CDR3 length | V gene | CDR3 protein
TRBJ2-2 | 14 | TRBV27 | CASSRDWNTGELFF
TRBJ2-7 | 15 | TRBV27 | CASSSLWQGSYEQYF
TRBJ2-1 | 14 | TRBV19 | CASKGLAGGDEQFF
TRBJ1-4 | 14 | TRBV7-9 | CASSLGRSSEKLFF
TRBJ2-7 | 14 | TRBV5-1 | CASSLLTGGHEQYF
TRBJ1-1 | 14 | TRBV10-3 | CAISQGGGNTEAFF
TRBJ1-1 | 14 | TRBV6-5 | CASIPGHLNTEAFF
TRBJ1-2 | 13 | TRBV30 | CAWSSGQGYGYTF
TRBJ2-1 | 15 | TRBV15 | CATSRVARRSNEQFF
TRBJ2-7 | 14 | TRBV18 | CASSSLWGAREQYF
TRBJ2-7 | 15 | TRBV7-2 | CASSSAGTSSYEQYF
TRBJ1-3 | 14 | TRBV6-5 | CASSTGERGNTIYF
TRBJ1-5 | 13 | TRBV27 | CASSLGSNQPQHF
TRBJ1-1 | 14 | TRBV5-4 | CASSSPGRGTEAFF
TRBJ2-1 | 13 | TRBV10-3 | CAIGTAEFNEQFF
TRBJ1-1 | 14 | TRBV19 | CASSIPGHNAEAFF
TRBJ2-1 | 15 | TRBV27 | CASSLGTSGNNEQFF
TRBJ2-7 | 13 | TRBV18 | CASSPSGLDEQYF
TRBJ2-2 | 15 | TRBV28 | CASSLYPRGTGELFF
TRBJ1-1 | 13 | TRBV7-8 | CASSSTGHTEAFF
TRBJ2-7 | 16 | TRBV28 | CASSPSGTGRAYEQYF
TRBJ1-2 | 14 | TRBV10-3 | CAISESPRADGYTF
TRBJ2-7 | 17 | TRBV28 | CASSLGRLGMFAYEQYF
TRBJ2-2 | 16 | TRBV11-2 | CASSLQPAQTTGELFF
TRBJ2-2 | 16 | TRBV13 | CASSKRTGWNTGELFF
TRBJ2-1 | 15 | TRBV9 | CASSKGVGSYNEQFF
TRBJ2-5 | 14 | TRBV2 | CATSDGVLQETQYF
TRBJ2-2 | 16 | TRBV18 | CASSPPSGRHTGELFF
TRBJ1-2 | 14 | TRBV7-3 | CASSPHTGSYGYTF
TRBJ2-3 | 14 | TRBV7-7 | CASSLGLAGDTQYF
TRBJ2-7 | 17 | TRBV28 | CASSFPFRDRLPYEQYF
TRBJ1-4 | 15 | TRBV5-4 | CASSSPGGPNEKLFF
TRBJ2-2 | 14 | TRBV5-1 | CASSRTLNTGELFF
TRBJ1-1 | 14 | TRBV30 | CAWRRTGGLTEAFF
TRBJ2-7 | 14 | TRBV18 | CASSPHQDAYEQYF
TRBJ1-1 | 13 | TRBV10-3 | CASMRDTNTEAFF
TRBJ2-2 | 13 | TRBV19 | CASSSGGVGELFF
TRBJ2-3 | 17 | TRBV27 | CASSLGGLAIQTDTQYF
TRBJ1-1 | 16 | TRBV18 | CASSQNRELLNTEAFF
TRBJ1-5 | 14 | TRBV11-2 | CASSLAGDNQPQHF
TRBJ2-7 | 16 | TRBV4-1 | CASSQSLLAVIYEQYF
TRBJ2-2 | 16 | TRBV5-1 | CASSFGGQGATGELFF
TRBJ2-1 | 15 | TRBV29-1 | CSVVGLAAQDNEQFF
TRBJ2-7 | 14 | TRBV5-1 | CASSLGDRVHEQYF
TRBJ2-1 | 16 | TRBV7-7 | CASSARAGDLYNEQFF
TRBJ2-7 | 14 | TRBV7-9 | CASSLGADYGEQYF
TRBJ1-5 | 15 | TRBV19 | CASSPSGWNNQPQHF
TRBJ1-2 | 13 | TRBV10-1 | CARRTGGLGGYTF